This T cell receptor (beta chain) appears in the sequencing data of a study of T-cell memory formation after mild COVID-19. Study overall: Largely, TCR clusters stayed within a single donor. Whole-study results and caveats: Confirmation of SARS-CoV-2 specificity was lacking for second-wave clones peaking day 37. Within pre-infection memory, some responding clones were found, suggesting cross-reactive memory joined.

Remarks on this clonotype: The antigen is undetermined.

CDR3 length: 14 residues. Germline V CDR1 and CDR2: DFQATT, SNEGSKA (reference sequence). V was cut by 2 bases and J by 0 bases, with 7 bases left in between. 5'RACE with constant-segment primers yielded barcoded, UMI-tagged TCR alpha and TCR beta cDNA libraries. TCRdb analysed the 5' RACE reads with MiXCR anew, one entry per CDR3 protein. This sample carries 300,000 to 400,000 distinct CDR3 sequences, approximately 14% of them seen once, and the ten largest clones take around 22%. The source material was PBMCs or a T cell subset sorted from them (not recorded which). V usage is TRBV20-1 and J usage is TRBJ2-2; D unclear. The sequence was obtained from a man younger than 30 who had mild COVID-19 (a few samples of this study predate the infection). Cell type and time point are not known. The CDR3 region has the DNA TGCAGTGCTAGACCTACCCCGAACACCGGGGAGCTGTTTTTT. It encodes CSARPTPNTGELFF.